The entry below gives a single T cell receptor (beta chain) sequence along with its context. Antigen: not known. Pregnancy or lactation, uncontrolled infections and other autoimmune diseases were grounds for excluding patients. The data derive from a study of Graves' ophthalmopathy and Graves' hyperthyroidism. General study points: In blood, most expanded thyroid clonotypes above 0.001 frequency were also detected.

The V gene's germline CDR1 is KGHDR and CDR2 SFDVKD. Trimming removed 5 bases from V and 2 bases from J, with 17 bases in between. CDR3 length: 16 residues. Amplified material comprised TCR beta CDR3 regions derived from RNA transcripts. RT-PCR was first run with HTBI primers, then multiplex PCR in a second round. TCRdb re-derived calls from the multiplex PCR reads in MiXCR, one entry per CDR3 protein. The data show around 1,200,000 distinct CDR3 sequences, with about two fifths seen just once and 11% held by the top ten. This chain connects TRBV24-1 to TRBJ2-5; either TRBD1 or TRBD2 may supply D (5 bases each). The sequenced sample was peripheral blood or thyroid tissue (not recorded which). The source is an adult man with Graves' hyperthyroidism. In DNA form, the CDR3 reads TGTGCCACCAGTGTCCCCGGGGTAGCAGGGCAAGAGACCCAGTACTTC. Translating gives CATSVPGVAGQETQYF.